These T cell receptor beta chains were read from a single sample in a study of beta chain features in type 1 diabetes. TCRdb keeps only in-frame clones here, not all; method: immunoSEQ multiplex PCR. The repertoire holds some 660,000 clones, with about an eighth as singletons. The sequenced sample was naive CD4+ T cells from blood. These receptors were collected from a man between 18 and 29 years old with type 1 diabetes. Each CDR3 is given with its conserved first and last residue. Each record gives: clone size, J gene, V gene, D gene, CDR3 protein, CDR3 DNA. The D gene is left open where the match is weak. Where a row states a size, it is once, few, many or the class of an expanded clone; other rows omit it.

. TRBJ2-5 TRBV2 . CAGQGGPGQTQYF TGTGCCGGTCAGGGGGGCCCCGGCCAGACCCAGTACTTC
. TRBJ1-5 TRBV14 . CASSAPPERGRSQPQHF TGTGCCAGCAGCGCACCCCCCGAGCGTGGGCGAAGTCAGCCCCAGCATTTT
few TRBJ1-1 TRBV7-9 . CASSSSGGKTEAFF TGTGCCAGCAGCTCAAGCGGGGGCAAAACTGAAGCTTTCTTT
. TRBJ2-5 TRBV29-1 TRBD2 CSVSSGTYVETQYF TGCAGCGTGTCTAGCGGCACCTATGTCGAGACCCAGTACTTC
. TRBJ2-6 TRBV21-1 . CASTCRGLGANVLTF TGTGCCAGCACATGCAGGGGGCTTGGGGCCAACGTCCTGACTTTC
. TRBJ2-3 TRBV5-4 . CASSLKGADTQYF TGTGCCAGCAGCTTGAAAGGGGCAGATACGCAGTATTTT
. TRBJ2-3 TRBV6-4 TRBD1 CASSDGQGLTDTQYF TGTGCCAGCAGTGATGGACAGGGCCTCACAGATACGCAGTATTTT
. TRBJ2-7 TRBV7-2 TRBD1 CASSIGTGFYEQYF TGTGCCAGCAGTATTGGGACAGGATTCTACGAGCAGTACTTC
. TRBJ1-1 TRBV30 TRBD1 CAWSGQGGAFF TGTGCCTGGAGTGGGCAGGGGGGAGCTTTCTTT
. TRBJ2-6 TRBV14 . CASSQDRGSGANVLTF TGTGCCAGCAGCCAAGACAGGGGCTCTGGGGCCAACGTCCTGACTTTC
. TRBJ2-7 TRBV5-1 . CASSLSYGLGEQYF TGCGCCAGCAGCTTGTCGTACGGACTGGGCGAGCAGTACTTC
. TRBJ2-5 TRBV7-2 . CASSLETGRWETQYF TGTGCCAGCAGCTTAGAGACAGGGAGGTGGGAGACCCAGTACTTC
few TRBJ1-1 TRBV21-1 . CASSKIRRNTEAFF TGTGCCAGCAGCAAAATTCGAAGGAACACTGAAGCTTTCTTT
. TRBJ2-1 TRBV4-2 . CASSQVFLSSYNEQFF TGTGCCAGCAGCCAAGTTTTCTTGAGCTCCTACAATGAGCAGTTCTTC
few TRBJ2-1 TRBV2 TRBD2 CASNLAGQTRWGEQFF TGTGCCAGCAATTTAGCGGGACAAACTAGATGGGGCGAGCAGTTCTTC
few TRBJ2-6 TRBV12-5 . CASADSGANVLTF TGTGCTAGTGCCGATTCTGGGGCCAACGTCCTGACTTTC
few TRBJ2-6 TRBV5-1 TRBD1 CASSPRTGGAGANVLTF TGCGCCAGCAGCCCCCGGACAGGGGGCGCTGGGGCCAACGTCCTGACTTTC
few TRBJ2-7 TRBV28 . CASSLSQVYEQYF TGTGCCAGCAGTTTGAGTCAGGTCTACGAGCAGTACTTC
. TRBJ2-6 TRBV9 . CASSVAGRQSGANVLTF TGTGCCAGCAGCGTAGCTGGGAGACAGTCTGGGGCCAACGTCCTGACTTTC
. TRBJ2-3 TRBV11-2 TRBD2 CASSLGLAADTQYF TGTGCCAGCAGCTTAGGACTAGCGGCAGATACGCAGTATTTT
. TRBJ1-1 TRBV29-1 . CSVETATEAFF TGCAGCGTTGAAACAGCCACTGAAGCTTTCTTT
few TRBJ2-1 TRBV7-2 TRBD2 CASSRKGTSGGGSYNEQFF TGTGCCAGCAGCCGCAAGGGGACTAGCGGGGGAGGCTCCTACAATGAGCAGTTCTTC
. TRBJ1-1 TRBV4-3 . CASSQGLRPGAFF TGCGCCAGCAGCCAAGGCCTTCGGCCGGGGGCTTTCTTT
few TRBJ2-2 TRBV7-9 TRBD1 CASSLEGTGNTGELFF TGTGCCAGCAGCTTAGAAGGGACAGGAAACACCGGGGAGCTGTTTTTT
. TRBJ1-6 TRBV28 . CASRVEKTSPLHF TGTGCCAGCAGGGTCGAAAAGACGTCACCCCTCCACTTT
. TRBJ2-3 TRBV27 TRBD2 CASSLRLAADTQYF TGTGCCAGCAGTTTGCGACTAGCGGCCGATACGCAGTATTTT
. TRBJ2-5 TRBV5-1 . CASSYGQEETQYF TGCGCCAGCAGCTACGGGCAGGAAGAGACCCAGTACTTC
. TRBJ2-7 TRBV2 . CASSELGLEEYF TGTGCCAGCAGTGAGCTAGGGCTAGAAGAGTACTTC
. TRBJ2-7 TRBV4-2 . CASSQGVTATYEQYF TGTGCCAGCAGCCAAGGGGTGACAGCCACCTACGAGCAGTACTTC
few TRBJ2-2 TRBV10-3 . CAISDNQGTGTGELFF TGTGCCATCAGTGATAATCAGGGGACGGGCACCGGGGAGCTGTTTTTT
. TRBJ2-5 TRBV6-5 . CASMNRGRETQYF TGTGCCAGCATGAATCGGGGTCGAGAGACCCAGTACTTC
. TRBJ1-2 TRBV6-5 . CAAGPYENYGYTF TGTGCCGCCGGGCCATACGAAAACTATGGCTACACCTTC
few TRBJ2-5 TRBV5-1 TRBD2 CASSLAGLAGGGETQYF TGCGCCAGCAGCTTGGCCGGTCTAGCGGGAGGAGGAGAGACCCAGTACTTC
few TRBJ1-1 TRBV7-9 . CASSFTGYTEAFF TGTGCCAGCAGCTTTACAGGGTACACTGAAGCTTTCTTT
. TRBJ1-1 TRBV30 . CAWTRTLWYTEAFF TGTGCCTGGACTCGGACCCTATGGTACACTGAAGCTTTCTTT
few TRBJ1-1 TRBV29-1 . CSGGQMNTEAFF TGCAGCGGAGGACAGATGAACACTGAAGCTTTCTTT
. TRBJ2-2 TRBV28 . CASSQWTAGTTGELFF TGTGCCAGCAGTCAATGGACGGCAGGGACTACCGGGGAGCTGTTTTTT
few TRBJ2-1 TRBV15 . CATSRRTYNEQFF TGTGCCACCAGCAGAAGGACGTACAATGAGCAGTTCTTC
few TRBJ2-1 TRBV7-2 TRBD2 CASSLLAGLESNEQFF TGTGCCAGCAGCTTACTAGCGGGCTTGGAAAGCAATGAGCAGTTCTTC
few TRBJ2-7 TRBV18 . CASSGMDSYEQYF TGTGCCAGCTCAGGGATGGACAGTTACGAGCAGTACTTC
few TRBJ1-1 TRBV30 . CACINKDFWDTEAFF TGTGCCTGTATCAACAAGGACTTCTGGGACACTGAAGCTTTCTTT
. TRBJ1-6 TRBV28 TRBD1 CASTPGQGESPLHF TGTGCCAGCACCCCGGGACAGGGGGAGTCACCCCTCCACTTT
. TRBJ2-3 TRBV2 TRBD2 CASSDMERGTDTQYF TGTGCCAGCAGTGACATGGAGCGGGGAACAGATACGCAGTATTTT
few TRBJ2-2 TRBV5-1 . CASSSSLAENTGELFF TGCGCCAGCAGCTCTAGCTTAGCGGAGAACACCGGGGAGCTGTTTTTT
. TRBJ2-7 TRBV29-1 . CSGRDGNYEQYF TGCAGCGGACGGGACGGCAACTACGAGCAGTACTTC
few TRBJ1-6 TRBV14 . CASSPLGTVNSPLHF TGTGCCAGCAGCCCCCTTGGGACGGTGAATTCACCCCTCCACTTT
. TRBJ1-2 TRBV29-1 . CSVAGSSGGYGYTF TGCAGCGTTGCCGGATCCTCTGGGGGCTATGGCTACACCTTC